The clone carrying this T cell receptor beta chain has at least ten counts. During its preparation, the TCRbeta library received unique molecular identifiers. TCRdb re-called the PCR reads through MiXCR, storing one row per CDR3 protein. The sample has hundreds of thousands of distinct CDR3 sequences; more than 10% are singletons. This specimen belongs to a study of T-cell reconstitution after alpha-beta-depleted transplantation in children. The sequences come from PBMCs from the stem cell graft donor, collected from the stem cell graft. The source of this sequence is a human donor who donated a stem cell graft to a child with acute lymphoblastic leukemia.

DNA of the CDR3: TGTGCCACCAGTGATCGACAGGGACCTAACATTCAGTACTTC. Protein: CATSDRQGPNIQYF. This chain links TRBV24-1 with TRBJ2-4, with 7 bases fitting TRBD1. V trimming: 3 bases; J trimming: 7 bases; junction bases outside the gene matches: 5. CDR3 length: 14 residues. From germline, CDR1 is KGHDR and CDR2 SFDVKD.